This entry lists 9 T cell receptor beta chains sequenced from one sample in a study of Tregs in tolerant kidney transplant recipients. Produced via immunoSEQ multiplex PCR; TCRdb's table is partial and in-frame only. Here the sample spans about 110,000 clones, around 89% being singletons. The sequencing here drew on CD4+ T cells from blood, taken before the transplant. These receptors originate from a human donor who received a combined kidney and bone marrow transplant.

The V and J genes are TRBV7-9 and TRBJ1-5, with a tentative D call TRBD1 (6 bases). V was clipped by 4 bases and J by 2 bases, with 15 bases between them. This CDR3 contains 16 residues. Germline assignment: CDR1 SEHNR and CDR2 FQNEAQ (reference sequence). The CDR3 DNA reads as TGTGCCAGCAGCTCCGGGGGGACATTCGGCAATCAGCCCCAGCATTTT. Its translation is CASSSGGTFGNQPQHF.

J is TRBJ2-1 and V is TRBV16; weak D call: TRBD2 (7 bases). The ends were cut back, 9 bases at V and 8 bases at J, with 23 bases in the middle. Germline CDR1 and CDR2: KGHSY and FQNENV. The CDR3 extends over 15 amino acids. CDR3 in amino acids: CASTVARGAGDEQFF. CDR3 nucleotides: TGTGCCAGTACCGTAGCCCGGGGGGCTGGGGATGAGCAGTTCTTC.

This clone was detected only once. The gene calls are TRBV7-9 and TRBJ1-1; D is undetermined. The CDR3 consists of 13 residues. V shed 2 bases and J shed 4 bases, with 8 bases lying between them. CDR1 is SEHNR and CDR2 is FQNEAQ in the germline V gene (reference sequence). The chain's CDR3 is CASSLTGSTEAFF. CDR3 coding DNA: TGTGCCAGCAGCTTAACCGGGTCCACTGAAGCTTTCTTT.

The gene calls are TRBV29-1 and TRBJ2-3, with D maybe TRBD1 (6 bases). Trimming left V 4 bases short and J 7 bases short, with 18 bases between. The CDR3 totals 14 residues. CDR1 is SQVTM and CDR2 is ANQGSEA in the germline V gene. CDR3 DNA: TGCAGCGTTGGTCTTCTAGGGGGACCCAATACGCAGTATTTT. This translates into CSVGLLGGPNTQYF.

The chain joins TRBV4-1 to TRBJ2-5; a weak D match, TRBD2 (6 bases). The germline V and J ends were trimmed by 3 bases and 5 bases, with 13 bases remaining between them. Looked up from germline, CDR1 is MGHRA and CDR2 is YSYEKL. This CDR3 is 14 amino acids long. The CDR3 DNA sequence: TGCGCCAGCAGCCAGCCTCAAGGGAGGGAGACCCAGTACTTC. Translation gives CASSQPQGRETQYF.

This clone was observed a single time. This chain joins TRBV14 and TRBJ1-1; D unclear. From germline, CDR1 is SGHDN and CDR2 FVKESK. V lost 0 bases and J lost 11, with 13 bases in between. This CDR3 contains 13 residues. This CDR3 is CASSQDGPRGAFF. CDR3 sequence (DNA): TGTGCCAGCAGCCAAGATGGGCCGCGCGGGGCTTTCTTT. Drawing the rest from reference TRBV14 and TRBJ1-1, the complete variable domain is EAGVTQFPSHSVIEKGQTVTLRCDPISGHDNLYWYRRVMGKEIKFLLHFVKESKQDESGMPNNRFLAERTGGTYSTLKVQPAELEDSGVYFCASSQDGPRGAFFGQGTRLTVV.

Concerning this clone itself: Given the absence of the conserved phenylalanine or tryptophan at the CDR3 end, a read error is likely. The genes are TRBV28 and TRBJ1-1, with D unclear. CDR3 length: 11 amino acids. Germline assignment: CDR1 MDHEN and CDR2 SYDVKM. V lost 2 bases and J lost 10, with 8 bases in between. DNA of the CDR3: TGTGCCAGCAGTTTAAAGGCGGTAGCTTTCCTT. Protein product: CASSLKAVAFL.

This clone showed up just once. This rearrangement joins TRBV7-8 to TRBJ2-7; 8 bases map to TRBD2. The CDR3 totals 16 residues. Germline V gene sequence: CDR1 SGHVS, CDR2 FQNEAQ. V lost 5 bases, J lost 6 bases, and 15 bases stayed unmatched. In DNA form, the CDR3 reads TGTGCCAGCAGCCCCCGTCGGGGGGGACAACGCCTCGAGCAGTACTTC. Amino acid sequence: CASSPRRGGQRLEQYF.

V and J are TRBV9 and TRBJ1-1; 8 nucleotides match TRBD1. From germline, CDR1 is SGDLS and CDR2 YYNGEE. The CDR3 sequence is 13 residues long. The trim removed 1 base at V and 8 bases at J, leaving 4 bases unmatched. CDR3 DNA sequence: TGTGCCAGCAGCGTAACGGGGACAGGAGAAGCTTTCTTT. It specifies CASSVTGTGEAFF.